This entry concerns a single T cell receptor beta chain. The specificity of this receptor is unknown. No much larger clonotype is one base removed from it; base qualities were not supplied. The library was prepared using the immunoSEQ multiplex PCR assay. For the multiplex PCR, a mixture combining 60 forward primers for TCR Vbeta segments and 13 reverse primers for TCR Jbeta segments was used. The CDR3 region of rearranged TCR beta genes was amplified from genomic DNA by a multiplex PCR assay. Amplified TCR beta libraries were sequenced as 87-base-pair reads on the Illumina HiSeq System. Processing in the source paper ran as follows. Across the roughly 640 repertoires, a later analysis counted 80 million or so unique TCR beta chains, approximately 10 million of which were shared by at least two donors. To remove PCR and sequencing errors, raw reads were error-corrected and collapsed into unique sequences using a nearest-neighbor algorithm that merged closely related sequences. To assign V, D and J gene segments, CDR3 sequences were aligned to IMGT reference sequences. For a sequence to be retained, a match of at least six nucleotides was required to both a V gene segment and a J gene segment. Rearrangements were called productive when the CDR3 lacked stop codons and stayed in frame with V and J; all others were non-productive. Following IMGT convention, CDR3 was defined as the stretch from the second conserved V-encoded cysteine to the conserved J-encoded phenylalanine. The earlier analysis of around 640 of the donors excluded sequences that lacked an unambiguous match to a single V gene segment. In an earlier analysis of around 600 of the donors, V segments were called functional above 56.7% productive rearrangements and were called segregating when the between-donor standard deviation exceeded 5%. A statistical classification framework was built to diagnose cytomegalovirus status from the catalog of TCR beta chain sequences. In a later analysis, TCR nucleotide sequences were compared against IMGT/GENE-DB human TR gene sequences so that V and J genes could be assigned. In a later analysis, CDR3 sequences and most-parsimonious VDJ recombination scenarios were assigned using the TCRdist pipeline. In a later analysis, every TCR beta chain was defined by the combination of its CDR3 amino acid sequence and its V-gene family, and reads without a unique V-gene family were dropped. To address suspected cross-contamination and a sequencing artifact, a later analysis removed approximately 590 highly shared, low-generation-probability nucleotide sequences. In a later analysis, a clonal expansion index for each public chain was calculated from normalized within-repertoire ranks of inferred template counts. In a later analysis, generation probabilities were computed with a VDJ recombination model fitted to out-of-frame rearrangements, and the resulting probabilities were checked against IGoR. A later analysis scored TCR-TCR, TCR-HLA and TCR-CMV co-occurrence with hypergeometric tests, applying a repertoire-size bias correction to TCR pairs. A later analysis estimated false discovery rates by permuting HLA or CMV assignments 20 times. A later analysis grouped co-occurring TCRs with DBSCAN, adding TCRdist sequence similarity when clustering within HLA-allele-positive subsets. For co-occurrence clustering, repertoires with fewer than 30,000 or more than 120,000 public chains were excluded, along with about five repertoires with anomalous nucleotide sharing. TCRdb took this table from immuneACCESS and kept in-frame rearrangements with V and J called. Such tables lack part of the clones; where checked against another copy, unresolved V genes explain under half of the gap, and the rest is unexplained. V, J and clone size reflect that table, while D and trimming were determined from the DNA. Counted in this sample were over 110,000 clones; about 84% of them appeared once. 6.2% of the sample comes from the top ten.

This entry belongs to a study of cytomegalovirus exposure and HLA in healthy donors (dated by TCRdb to about 2017). In the study overall: In an earlier analysis of under 600 of the donors, 250 to 350 Gb of sequence data and roughly 100 million unique TCR beta sequences from 150 million to 200 million T cells were reported. Around 300 gigabases of sequencing data and approximately 84 million unique TCR sequences were included in an early release covering around 650 HLA-typed donors. Of the approximately 400 genotyped donors, over 65% fell in the genetic ancestry cluster associated with self-reported Caucasian donors. The study was designed to test whether signatures of past pathogen exposure could be identified by cataloging public T cell receptors. The T cell repertoires of several hundred subjects were profiled by immunosequencing and related to cytomegalovirus serostatus. Besides the first cohort of more than 650 subjects, a separate validation cohort made up of roughly 120 different subjects was used. High-throughput TCR immunosequencing, statistical association of individual TCRs with disease status, and machine learning were combined to predict cytomegalovirus infection status. A later analysis re-analyzed previously published TCR beta repertoires from 600 to 850 donors and added high-resolution HLA genotyping to study TCR occurrence patterns. Rather than drawing on any new phenotypic data, the later analysis identified candidate immune exposures from TCR beta sequences and the way those sequences occurred across donors. An earlier analysis of around 580 of the donors used high-throughput TCR beta sequencing to judge whether each TCR beta V gene segment behaved as functional or pseudogenic. Donor age, sex, ethnicity and CMV serostatus were compiled alongside the repertoire data. A later genetic analysis used genome-wide SNP genotypes for about three fifths of the 666 donors, treating that subset as a discovery cohort. All discovery cohort repertoires had been generated on a single sequencing platform. HLA typing covered class I and class II loci at four-digit resolution. The number of donors typed differed by locus, with about 629-640 for A, B, C, DRB1 and DQB1, 522 for DQA1, 600 to 610 for DPA1, and over 400 for DPB1. Because of strong linkage in the cohort, roughly five DR-DQ haplotypes were treated as single units for association and clustering. On average, roughly 250,000 unique TCR beta nucleotide sequences were sequenced per donor among a few hundred genotyped donors of the cohort, with roughly 20% of those sequences being non-productive.

In total, over 600 healthy bone marrow donors made up the cohort. All cohort members were sampled while nominally healthy, although unrecorded immune exposures were likely present. The donor was CMV seropositive and belonged to the group of around 300 seropositive cohort members. A peripheral blood sample was provided by each donor, and peripheral blood mononuclear cells were used for TCR beta sequencing. Genomic DNA was extracted from the blood cell samples with the Qiagen DNeasy Blood Extraction Kit. The paper's findings and limits, for the study overall: Assigning TCR associations to individual alleles was difficult when HLA alleles, especially DR and DQ, strongly co-occurred. Several of the top co-occurrence clusters appeared to be linked to parvovirus B19, influenza, CMV and Epstein-Barr virus, according to a later analysis. According to the authors, the approach could potentially be generalized to other disease states and immunological phenotypes. Specific HLA alleles were associated with more than 15,000 TCR beta sequences at a false discovery rate of 0.05 in a later analysis. According to a later analysis, most CMV-associated TCR beta chains appeared to be HLA-restricted, and the HLA associations seemed to be driven largely by CMV exposure. A further reported finding was that TCR beta sequences accurately predicted the HLA-A and HLA-B alleles for most subjects in the first cohort. Only TCR beta chains were sequenced in this cohort, and the absence of alpha or paired-chain data limited detectable features. In a later genetic analysis, a missense DCLRE1C variant was associated with V-gene and J-gene trimming of TCR beta chains, and the association was replicated in an independent cohort. A later genetic analysis reported fewer N-insertions in productive TCRs among donors in an Asian-associated ancestry cluster than the roughly 700-donor mean. Across donors, most TCR sequences were observed very rarely, whereas some public TCRs were present in many individuals. HLA typing was unavailable for some donors at each locus, so association tests used only the typed subset. The classifier was reported to diagnose cytomegalovirus status with high specificity and sensitivity in both the original and validation cohorts. In a later analysis, HLA-associated TCR beta chains showed more clonal expansion and lower generation probabilities than non-associated chains that were equally common. Immune exposure information for the cohort was limited to CMV serostatus. A group of highly shared sequence variants was considered likely to be a technical artifact of the sequencing pipeline. In vitro tests confirmed that a few of the cytomegalovirus-associated TCR beta chains recognize cytomegalovirus antigens. The study gave a list of more than 150 TCR beta chains associated with cytomegalovirus. Correlated functional status among segregating V segments might be attributable to linkage disequilibrium, but an unknown experimental factor could not be ruled out. Presence/absence analyses assumed roughly uniform sequencing depth across donors, an assumption that may not hold. Broadly in line with IMGT annotations, most TCR beta V segments showed up in productive rearrangements about 87% or about 30% of the time in an earlier analysis of under 700 of the donors. In a later analysis, TCR association rates were found to vary across HLA loci, with the most associated TCRs seen for DRB1 alleles and the fewest for HLA-C alleles. Because counts were too low, more than 15 rarely observed V segments, including chromosome 9 orphons, were excluded from the earlier analysis of several hundred of the donors.

Material: PBMCs. This receptor was taken from a woman in her 40s in good health and CMV-seropositive.

The CDR3 region: CASSPYSNQPQHF. The DNA is TGTGCCAGCTCCCCCTATAGCAATCAGCCCCAGCATTTT. This chain is built from TRBV18 and TRBJ1-5; confidence is insufficient to name the D gene. The cysteine opens and the phenylalanine closes a CDR3 of 13 amino acids. This entry keeps only the CDR3 DNA: 39 bases, framed from base 1. The germline V gene yields KGHSH for CDR1 and LQKENI for CDR2. The germline ends are 6 bases apart after V is trimmed by 6 bases and J by 0 bases.